This passage covers 20 T cell receptor beta chains from one sample sequenced in a study of OX40 agonist ivuxolimab in advanced cancers. Measured with immunoSEQ multiplex PCR; TCRdb has only the in-frame clones, and not every one. Of 90,000 to 120,000 clones in the sample, approximately 90% were seen once. Sequences were derived from CD4+ or CD8+ T cells sorted from blood, sampled in a trial of the OX40 agonist ivuxolimab. These receptors were taken from an adult with an advanced solid tumor such as melanoma, head and neck, liver or kidney cancer.

The chain is built from TRBV27 and TRBJ2-2; 9 bases agree with TRBD2. V trimming: 6 bases; J trimming: 2 bases; junction bases outside the gene matches: 4. The CDR3 extends over 15 amino acids. Germline loops: CDR1 MNHEY, CDR2 SMNVEV (reference sequence). The chain's CDR3 is CASSFSGRNTGELFF. CDR3 nucleotides: TGTGCCAGCAGCTTTAGCGGGAGAAACACCGGGGAGCTGTTTTTT.

The chain carries TRBV27 and TRBJ1-2; D gene ambiguous. The CDR3 has 14 amino acids. The germline V and J ends were trimmed by 0 bases and 3 bases, with 8 bases remaining between them. CDR1 and CDR2 from the germline V gene are MNHEY and SMNVEV (reference sequence). The CDR3 sequence is CASSLSSADYGYTF. The CDR3 bases are TGTGCCAGCAGTTTATCGTCCGCCGACTATGGCTACACCTTC.

This rearrangement joins TRBV6-5 to TRBJ1-5; D possibly corresponds to TRBD1 (5 bases). Trimming cost V 5 bases and J 3 bases, with 14 bases left between them. Per the germline V gene, CDR1 is MNHEY and CDR2 is SVGAGI. The CDR3 contains 15 residues. The CDR3 here is CASSTQGRNNQPQHF. DNA of the CDR3: TGTGCCAGCAGTACCCAGGGACGGAACAATCAGCCCCAGCATTTT.

The chain combines TRBV21-1 with TRBJ2-3. TRBV21-1 is a known pseudogene. The CDR3 is 17 amino acids. CDR3: CASSKDVRDLSTDTQYF. CDR3 nucleotides: TGTGCCAGCAGCAAAGACGTAAGGGACCTCAGCACAGATACGCAGTATTTT.

This clone was found once. The genes are TRBV19 and TRBJ1-1; D is ambiguous. The CDR3 length is 13 residues. V was pared by 3 bases and J by 5 bases, with 10 bases between. CDR1 is LNHDA, CDR2 SQIVND, per germline (reference sequence). The CDR3 DNA sequence: TGTGCCAGTAGTATTCGTGTCTTGACTGAAGCTTTCTTT. It specifies CASSIRVLTEAFF. Full variable domain (outside the CDR3, taken from reference TRBV19 and TRBJ1-1): DGGITQSPKYLFRKEGQNVTLSCEQNLNHDAMYWYRQDPGQGLRLIYYSQIVNDFQKGDIAEGYSVSREKKESFPLTVTSAQKNPTAFYLCASSIRVLTEAFFGQGTRLTVV.

V is TRBV27 and J is TRBJ2-7, with TRBD2 matching over 8 bases. The germline V gene has CDR1 MNHEY and CDR2 SMNVEV (reference sequence). The CDR3 spans 14 residues. With V trimmed by 3 bases and J by 4 bases, 5 bases remained unmatched. This CDR3 reads CASSFGRAIYEQYF. The CDR3 nucleotides read TGTGCCAGCAGTTTCGGGAGGGCCATATACGAGCAGTACTTC.

Concerning this clone: An end of the junction does not agree with germline; a read error may underlie this. The chain carries TRBV7-7 and TRBJ2-1; TRBD2 matches 14 bases. The CDR3 runs to 15 residues. Germline CDR1 reads SSHAT; CDR2 reads FNYEAQ (reference sequence). The chain's CDR3 is CASSLTSGRAHEQFF. Here the CDR3 DNA reads TGTGCTAGCAGCTTGACTAGCGGGAGGGCCCATGAGCAGTTCTTC.

The rearrangement uses TRBV30 and TRBJ2-3, with TRBD2 matching over 9 bases. J gave up 6 bases and V 0 bases, and 10 bases lay outside the gene matches. Germline-derived CDR1 and CDR2 are GTSNPN and SVGIG (reference sequence). The CDR3 length is 16 residues. The CDR3 here is CAWSVPSGMAGDTQYF. The DNA of the CDR3 is TGTGCCTGGAGTGTGCCTAGCGGGATGGCGGGGGATACGCAGTATTTT.

V and J are TRBV7-8 and TRBJ2-1; D possibly corresponds to TRBD2 (5 bases). This CDR3 has 13 residues. The V gene's germline CDR1 is SGHVS and CDR2 FQNEAQ. V shed 2 bases and J shed 4 bases, with 6 bases lying between them. The CDR3 protein is CASSLREYNEQFF. The CDR3 nucleotides are TGTGCCAGCAGCTTAAGGGAGTACAATGAGCAGTTCTTC.

The CDR3 region is CASSPPPYRGTTYEQYF. As DNA, the CDR3 is TGTGCCAGCTCACCCCCGCCTTATCGGGGAACGACCTACGAGCAGTACTTC. The chain employs TRBV18 and TRBJ2-7; TRBD2 might be the D (5 bases). CDR3 length: 17 amino acids. Germline values: CDR1 KGHSH, CDR2 LQKENI. The ends were cut back, 3 bases at V and 2 bases at J, with 20 bases in the middle. The variable domain in full, completed from reference TRBV18 and TRBJ2-7, reads NAGVMQNPRHLVRRRGQEARLRCSPMKGHSHVYWYRQLPEEGLKFMVYLQKENIIDESGMPKERFSAEFPKEGPSILRIQQVVRGDSAAYFCASSPPPYRGTTYEQYFGPGTRLTVT.

The J gene is TRBJ1-3, the V gene TRBV27, with D perhaps matching TRBD1 (6 bases). V gave up 5 bases and J gave up 4 bases, with 18 bases separating them. The CDR3 loop spans 16 amino acids. Germline V gene lookup returns CDR1 MNHEY and CDR2 SMNVEV (reference sequence). DNA of the CDR3: TGTGCCAGCAGTCGCCTTTGGGGGGGCTCAGGAAACACCATATATTTT. Translated, it gives CASSRLWGGSGNTIYF.

The chain uses TRBV2 and TRBJ2-3, with TRBD2 matching 10 bases. Germline V gives CDR1 SNHLY, CDR2 FYNNEI. The CDR3 is 18 residues long. The trim removed 0 bases at V and 0 bases at J, leaving 6 bases unmatched. This CDR3 reads CASSEAGLAGVSTDTQYF. In DNA, the CDR3 is TGTGCCAGCAGTGAAGCGGGGCTAGCGGGGGTTAGCACAGATACGCAGTATTTT.

The V and J genes are TRBV5-1 and TRBJ2-5; weak D call: TRBD1 (5 bases). Trimming took off 4 bases at V and 5 bases at J, with 18 bases between the two ends. Germline-derived CDR1 and CDR2 are SGHRS and YFSETQ. The CDR3 is made up of 15 amino acids. CDR3 sequence: CASSPNAGSPETQYF. DNA of the CDR3: TGCGCCAGCAGCCCAAACGCAGGGTCCCCCGAGACCCAGTACTTC.

The rearrangement uses TRBV28 and TRBJ2-7; either TRBD1 or TRBD2 may fit D (5 bases each). The germline V gene encodes CDR1 MDHEN and CDR2 SYDVKM. Trimming shortened V by 3 bases and J by 2 bases, and 5 bases separated the two germline ends. The CDR3 sequence is 12 residues long. CDR3 coding DNA: TGTGCCAGCAGTTTGGGGGCCTACGAGCAGTACTTC. Translated: CASSLGAYEQYF.

The gene calls are TRBV14 and TRBJ1-1; 12 nucleotides align to TRBD1. Losses at the gene ends were 3 bases for V and 3 bases for J; bases not matched to a gene: 5. Germline V gene sequence: CDR1 SGHDN, CDR2 FVKESK. This CDR3 comprises 16 residues. The DNA of the CDR3 is TGTGCCAGCAGCCAGGGGACAGGGGGCTGGGACACTGAAGCTTTCTTT. Residues: CASSQGTGGWDTEAFF.

In regard to this clone: Compared with germline, one end of the junction differs, possibly owing to a read error. V gene TRBV7-7 combines with J gene TRBJ2-7; 7 nucleotides match TRBD2. The CDR3 has 15 amino acids. Germline lookup yields CDR1 SSHAT and CDR2 FNYEAQ (reference sequence). This CDR3 is CASSLAGGGEYEQYF. CDR3 bases: TGTGCTAGCAGCTTAGCGGGCGGGGGAGAGTACGAGCAGTACTTC.

This chain joins TRBV5-3 and TRBJ1-2; no firm D call. TRBV5-3 is an ORF, and what it does is uncertain. Deletions cut 1 base from V and 4 bases from J, with 5 bases between. CDR3 size: 12 residues. CDR3 protein: CARSLTSYGYTF. The CDR3 bases are TGTGCCAGAAGCTTGACGTCCTATGGCTACACCTTC.

This clone was found a few times. V gene TRBV18 combines with J gene TRBJ1-1; D is unclear. Germline assignment: CDR1 KGHSH and CDR2 LQKENI. The CDR3 runs to 15 residues. With 1 base removed from V and 1 base from J, the gap between germline ends came to 10 bases. The CDR3 DNA is TGTGCCAGCTCACCACGGTCGGACGGGAACACTGAAGCTTTCTTT. As protein: CASSPRSDGNTEAFF.

This sequence joins TRBV9 and TRBJ2-3; 7 nucleotides agree with TRBD1. Germline assignment: CDR1 SGDLS and CDR2 YYNGEE. V was clipped by 0 bases and J by 4 bases; unmatched bases: 8. The CDR3 is made up of 16 amino acids. CDR3 in DNA: TGTGCCAGCAGCGTAGAGGGGGCGCTTAATCCAGATACGCAGTATTTT. This gives the protein CASSVEGALNPDTQYF.

V usage is TRBV21-1 and J usage is TRBJ2-1; the table's D call TRBD2 went unverified against the DNA. TRBV21-1 has pseudogene status. The CDR3 has 12 amino acids. CDR3 region: CASSTPFNEQFF. DNA for the CDR3: TGTGCCAGCAGCACTCCCTTTAATGAGCAGTTCTTC.